The rows below give T cell receptor beta chains drawn from one sample of a study of shared clonotypes between healthy human individuals. Produced via immunoSEQ multiplex PCR; TCRdb's table is partial and in-frame only. This table has around 1,100,000 clones, approximately 77% appearing once. Sequencing was performed on memory CD4+ T cells from PBMCs. All receptors derive from a man younger than 35 in good health. Some clones in this sample may be carry-over from other donors' samples. The CDR3 runs from the conserved cysteine through the conserved F or W. The order of the fields is D gene, J gene, clone size, V gene, CDR3 protein, CDR3 DNA. A D gene is named only where the DNA matches it firmly. Clone size appears in some rows only: once, few, many, or a class for an expanded clone.

TRBD1 | TRBJ1-1 | few | TRBV7-7 | CASSLDRGTEAFF | TGTGCTAGCAGTCTAGACAGGGGCACTGAAGCTTTCTTT
TRBD2 | TRBJ2-2 | once | TRBV7-3 | CASSPQGLGKAGELFF | TGTGCCAGCAGCCCACAAGGACTAGGAAAGGCCGGGGAGCTGTTTTTT
TRBD1 | TRBJ1-1 | . | TRBV5-5 | CASGRTGGYMNTEAFF | TGTGCCAGCGGAAGGACAGGGGGCTACATGAACACTGAAGCTTTCTTT
TRBD1 | TRBJ2-7 | . | TRBV18 | CASSPPGQGAAYEQYF | TGTGCCAGCTCACCACCGGGACAGGGTGCGGCCTACGAGCAGTACTTC
. | TRBJ2-1 | . | TRBV6-5 | CASSYEGEQFF | TGTGCCAGCAGTTACGAGGGTGAGCAGTTCTTC
TRBD2 | TRBJ2-5 | . | TRBV28 | CASSRTSGRGQETQYF | TGTGCCAGCAGTCGGACTAGCGGGAGAGGGCAAGAGACCCAGTACTTC
. | TRBJ2-7 | . | TRBV30 | CAWSVVFYEQYF | TGTGCCTGGAGTGTGGTATTCTACGAGCAGTACTTC
. | TRBJ2-3 | . | TRBV5-4 | CASSRDNTDTQYF | TGTGCCAGCAGTCGTGACAACACAGATACGCAGTATTTT
. | TRBJ2-3 | . | TRBV5-1 | CASSFIGGQVADTQYF | TGCGCCAGCAGCTTTATTGGTGGTCAAGTGGCAGATACGCAGTATTTT
. | TRBJ1-1 | . | TRBV28 | CASSQQPTEAFF | TGTGCCAGCAGTCAACAGCCCACTGAAGCTTTCTTT
TRBD1 | TRBJ1-4 | . | TRBV7-6 | CASSLAGQGEKLFF | TGTGCCAGCAGCTTAGCGGGACAGGGCGAAAAACTGTTTTTT
TRBD2 | TRBJ2-1 | few | TRBV5-1 | CASSWSGSGDNEQFF | TGCGCCAGCAGCTGGAGTGGTAGCGGGGACAATGAGCAGTTCTTC
. | TRBJ2-4 | few | TRBV29-1 | CSVRPKLAKNIQYF | TGCAGCGTTCGGCCCAAACTAGCCAAAAACATTCAGTACTTC
. | TRBJ2-4 | . | TRBV7-2 | CASSLGAGFNIQYF | TGTGCCAGCAGCTTAGGGGCCGGGTTCAACATTCAGTACTTC
. | TRBJ2-2 | . | TRBV5-1 | CASSAYGTNTGELFF | TGCGCCAGCAGCGCATATGGTACCAACACCGGGGAGCTGTTTTTT
TRBD1 | TRBJ1-4 | . | TRBV6-5 | CASRRSGGGEKLFF | TGTGCCAGCAGGCGTTCGGGAGGGGGCGAAAAACTGTTTTTT
. | TRBJ2-5 | . | TRBV5-1 | CASSLAAGRDETQYF | TGCGCCAGCAGCTTGGCAGCGGGCAGGGATGAGACCCAGTACTTC
. | TRBJ1-2 | few | TRBV7-9 | CASSWDGNYGYTF | TGTGCCAGCAGCTGGGACGGGAACTATGGCTACACCTTC